The rows below give T cell receptor beta chains drawn from one sample of a study of blood T cells in healthy people across ages. TCRdb reprocessed the 5' RACE reads via MiXCR and lists one record per CDR3 protein. Among 700,000 or so distinct CDR3 sequences listed, 20% to 25% were seen once. The sequencing input was blood. These receptors were collected from a man between 65 and 79 years old in good health. Each CDR3 is given with its conserved first and last residue. Fields, in order: clone size, V gene, J gene, D gene, CDR3 protein, CDR3 DNA. D genes are given only for firm matches. Clone size, where shown, is once, few, many, or a class for clones that have expanded.

>-|TRBV7-9|TRBJ2-7|-
CASSRIDSEQYF
TGTGCCAGCAGTAGGATAGACTCCGAGCAGTACTTC
>-|TRBV3-1|TRBJ1-5|-
CASSLRDTAQPQHF
TGTGCCAGCAGCCTCCGGGACACCGCGCAGCCCCAGCATTTT
>few|TRBV7-9|TRBJ2-3|TRBD2
CASSPTSDTDTQYF
TGTGCCAGCAGCCCGACTAGCGACACAGATACGCAGTATTTT
>-|TRBV5-1|TRBJ2-1|-
CASSLEGSNGQFF
TGCGCCAGCAGCTTGGAAGGGTCCAATGGGCAGTTCTTC
>few|TRBV4-3|TRBJ2-2|-
CASSQEGQVVLTGELFF
TGCGCCAGCAGCCAAGAAGGGCAGGTAGTGCTCACCGGGGAGCTGTTTTTT
>few|TRBV10-2|TRBJ2-5|TRBD1
CASSEDRTGLWETQYF
TGCGCCAGCAGTGAGGACCGGACAGGGCTTTGGGAGACCCAGTACTTC
>-|TRBV5-1|TRBJ2-5|TRBD2
CASFVPGRQETQYF
TGCGCCAGCTTCGTGCCCGGGAGGCAAGAGACCCAGTACTTC
>-|TRBV18|TRBJ1-4|-
CASSPGQGREKLFF
TGTGCCAGCTCACCAGGGCAGGGGCGTGAAAAACTGTTTTTT
>-|TRBV18|TRBJ2-7|TRBD1
CASSTQGAYEQYF
TGTGCCAGCTCAACGCAGGGGGCCTACGAGCAGTACTTC
>few|TRBV7-9|TRBJ2-3|-
CASSIRKQGTTDTQYF
TGTGCCAGCAGCATCAGAAAACAGGGAACCACAGATACGCAGTATTTT
>-|TRBV3-1|TRBJ2-3|-
CASSPLDGSSTDTQYF
TGTGCCAGCAGCCCTCTAGATGGATCCAGCACAGATACGCAGTATTTT
>few|TRBV29-1|TRBJ2-1|TRBD2
CSGRTSGLSYNEQFF
TGCAGCGGACGGACTAGCGGACTATCCTACAATGAGCAGTTCTTC
>-|TRBV25-1|TRBJ1-1|-
CASTGRRNTEAFF
TGTGCCAGCACTGGTCGGAGGAACACTGAAGCTTTCTTT
>few|TRBV6-5|TRBJ2-2|-
CASSKGTPNTGELFF
TGTGCCAGCAGTAAGGGGACTCCGAACACCGGGGAGCTGTTTTTT
>few|TRBV20-1|TRBJ1-5|TRBD1
CSAFRDRGAGSNQPQHF
TGCAGTGCTTTCCGGGACAGGGGTGCGGGAAGCAATCAGCCCCAGCATTTT
>-|TRBV10-1|TRBJ2-7|-
CASSELGEPYEQYF
TGCGCCAGCAGTGAGTTGGGTGAACCCTACGAGCAGTACTTC
>-|TRBV5-1|TRBJ2-3|-
CASSIGGPTDTQYF
TGCGCCAGCAGCATCGGGGGCCCCACAGATACGCAGTATTTT
>few|TRBV10-3|TRBJ2-5|-
CAISENPPGKTQYF
TGTGCCATCAGTGAAAATCCCCCCGGGAAGACCCAGTACTTC
>-|TRBV7-9|TRBJ2-3|-
CASSLKALATGDTQYF
TGTGCCAGCAGCTTAAAGGCCCTAGCTACGGGCGATACGCAGTATTTT
>-|TRBV3-1|TRBJ1-3|-
CASSQGGRSGNTIYF
TGTGCCAGCAGCCAAGGTGGCAGGTCTGGAAACACCATATATTTT
>-|TRBV15|TRBJ2-3|-
CATSQTRSSTDTQYF
TGTGCCACCAGCCAGACACGGTCTAGCACAGATACGCAGTATTTT
>-|TRBV19|TRBJ2-4|-
CASKVPNIQYF
TGTGCCAGTAAGGTCCCAAACATTCAGTACTTC
>-|TRBV25-1|TRBJ2-2|-
CASSGASSTGTGELFF
TGTGCCAGCAGTGGGGCCTCGTCTACAGGGACCGGGGAGCTGTTTTTT
>many|TRBV29-1|TRBJ1-1|TRBD1
CSVPDRTMNTEAFF
TGCAGCGTCCCGGACAGGACCATGAACACTGAAGCTTTCTTT
>few|TRBV7-2|TRBJ2-3|-
CASSGEGLTDTQYF
TGTGCCAGCTCCGGAGAGGGGTTGACAGATACGCAGTATTTT
>-|TRBV5-4|TRBJ2-5|-
CVTQGRGQETQYF
TGTGTCACTCAAGGGCGGGGACAAGAGACCCAGTACTTC
>-|TRBV5-1|TRBJ2-2|-
CASSSPGGSRTGELFF
TGCGCCAGCAGCTCCCCAGGGGGGAGCCGGACCGGGGAGCTGTTTTTT
>-|TRBV15|TRBJ1-5|-
CATSRVDLGGNQPQHF
TGTGCCACCAGCAGAGTGGACTTAGGGGGCAATCAGCCCCAGCATTTT
>few|TRBV3-1|TRBJ1-4|-
CASSQGQRANEKLFF
TGTGCCAGCAGCCAAGGACAGAGGGCTAATGAAAAACTGTTTTTT
>many|TRBV5-1|TRBJ1-5|-
CASSEMTGNNQPQHF
TGCGCCAGCAGCGAAATGACAGGAAACAATCAGCCCCAGCATTTT
>-|TRBV12-3/TRBV12-4|TRBJ2-1|-
CASRLSSQGGEQFF
TGTGCCAGCAGGTTGTCCTCCCAGGGAGGCGAGCAGTTCTTC
>-|TRBV28|TRBJ1-1|-
CASTRGGQSGTEAFF
TGTGCCAGCACCAGGGGAGGGCAATCAGGCACTGAAGCTTTCTTT
>-|TRBV12-3/TRBV12-4|TRBJ1-3|-
CASSLQGQGNTIYF
TGTGCCAGCAGTTTGCAGGGTCAGGGAAACACCATATATTTT
>few|TRBV7-9|TRBJ2-4|TRBD1
CASSLEGQGMNIQYF
TGTGCCAGCAGCTTAGAGGGACAGGGCATGAACATTCAGTACTTC
>few|TRBV6-2/TRBV6-3|TRBJ2-3|TRBD2
CASSKRDLSDTQYF
TGTGCCAGCAGTAAGCGGGACCTCTCGGATACGCAGTATTTT
>many|TRBV28|TRBJ2-1|-
CASSLEGAASYNEQFF
TGTGCCAGCAGTTTAGAGGGAGCGGCCTCCTACAATGAGCAGTTCTTC
>-|TRBV6-2/TRBV6-3|TRBJ1-2|-
CASSLQRYGYTF
TGTGCCAGCAGCCTCCAGAGGTATGGCTACACCTTC
>-|TRBV4-3|TRBJ2-1|TRBD2
CASSQELAGGPRNEQFF
TGCGCCAGCAGCCAAGAGCTAGCGGGAGGGCCTCGCAATGAGCAGTTCTTC